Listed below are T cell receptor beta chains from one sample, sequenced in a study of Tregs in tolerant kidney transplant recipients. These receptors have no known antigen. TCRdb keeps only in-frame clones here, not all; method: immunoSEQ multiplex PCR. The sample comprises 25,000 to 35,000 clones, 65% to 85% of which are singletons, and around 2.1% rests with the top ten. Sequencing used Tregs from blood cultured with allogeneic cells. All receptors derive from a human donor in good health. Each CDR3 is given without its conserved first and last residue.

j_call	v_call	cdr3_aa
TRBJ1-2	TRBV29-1	STGTVNYGYT
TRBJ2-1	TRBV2	ASSNDRGNEQF
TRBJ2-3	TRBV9	ASSRGTGGTDTQY
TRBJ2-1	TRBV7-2	ASSLEALLAGSNEQF
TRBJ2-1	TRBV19	ASSRTSGGYNEQF
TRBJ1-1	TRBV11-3	ASSRPGQVVRAF
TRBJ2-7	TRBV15	ATSRDGSYEQY
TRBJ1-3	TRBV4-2	ASSQVAISGNTIY
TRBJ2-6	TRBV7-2	ASSLRVQGSSGANVLT
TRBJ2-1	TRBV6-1	ASSFFSLGAYEQF
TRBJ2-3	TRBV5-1	ASSAGRTSGGTDTQY
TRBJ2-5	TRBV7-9	ASSLRFAGLAGVRETQY
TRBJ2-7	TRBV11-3	ASSLGGIYYEQY
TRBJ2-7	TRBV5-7	ASSLEVQGPTYEQY
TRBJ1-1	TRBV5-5	ASSISGTGVTEAF
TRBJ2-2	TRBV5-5	ASSLSSRRGTGELF
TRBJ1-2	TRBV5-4	ASSLDPGAGGDGYT
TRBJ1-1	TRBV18	ASSPRDRGTGGYSTEAF
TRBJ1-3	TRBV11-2	ASSQGHSISGNTIY
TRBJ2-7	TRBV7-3	ASSPLYEQY
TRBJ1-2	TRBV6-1	ASRGFNYGYT
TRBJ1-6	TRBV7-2	ASSPAEGNPSPLH
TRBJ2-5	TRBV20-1	SAGTAETQY
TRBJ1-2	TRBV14	ASSQVPGRAIF
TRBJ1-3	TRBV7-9	ASSLETGISTIY
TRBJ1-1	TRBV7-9	ASRETGAGTEAF
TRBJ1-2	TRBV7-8	ASSRDPGSANYGYT
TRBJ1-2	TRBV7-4	ASTIQGLYGYT
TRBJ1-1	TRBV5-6	ASSLVVLTGGSKDTEAF
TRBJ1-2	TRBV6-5	ASSPRRGRGYT
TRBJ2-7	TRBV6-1	ALERDLSYEQY
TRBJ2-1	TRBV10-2	ASSPITGLRHNEQF
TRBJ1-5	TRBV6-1	ASSNYRAVGAPQH
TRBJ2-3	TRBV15	ATSERVGGTDTQY
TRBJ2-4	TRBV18	ASSPSPDGGIQY
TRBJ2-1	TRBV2	ASTLGQAYNEQF
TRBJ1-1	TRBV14	ASSQDRRRAEAF
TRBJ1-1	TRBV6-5	ASSFEGYTEAF
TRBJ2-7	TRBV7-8	ASSLRLPVDHEQY
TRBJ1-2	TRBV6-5	ATSGGAGYT
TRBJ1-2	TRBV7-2	ASSPGGPGTGGNYGYT
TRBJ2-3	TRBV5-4	ASSLGGPDTQY
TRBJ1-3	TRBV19	ASREQSSGNTIY
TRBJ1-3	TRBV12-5	ASGLALGGKGNTIY
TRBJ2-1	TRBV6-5	ASGTSGGFSHEQF
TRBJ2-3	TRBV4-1	ASSLPVADTQY
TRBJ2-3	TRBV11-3	ASSLSRATDTQY
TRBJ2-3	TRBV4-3	ASSQVRAGTQY
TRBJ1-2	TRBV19	ASSIDGAVYGYT
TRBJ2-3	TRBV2	ASSRYRQGARSLFTDTQY
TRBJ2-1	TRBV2	ASRDPRRGGNEQF
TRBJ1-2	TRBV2	ASSDRTGARANYGYT
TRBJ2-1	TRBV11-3	ASSPFRGISYNEQF
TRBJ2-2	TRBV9	ASSVGGELF
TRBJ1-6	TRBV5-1	ASSLGYNSPLH
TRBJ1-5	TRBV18	ASSPGGDQPQH
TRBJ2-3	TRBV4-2	ASSQVLAGVTDTQY
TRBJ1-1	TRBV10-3	AIRRDDREAF
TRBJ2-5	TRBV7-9	ASSLGGPPQETQY